These 10 T cell receptor gamma chains were all obtained from the same sample, sequenced in a study of Vδ1+ human thymocytes. Whole-study results and caveats: Thymic TRG and TRD repertoires appeared highly polyclonal.

Extracted RNA was reverse transcribed into cDNA. Pooled V-gene forward primers with one constant-region reverse primer generated the CDR3 amplicons by multiplex PCR. TCRdb reprocessed the multiplex PCR reads through CATT. The table includes about 36,000 gamma-chain clones, 20% detected once. For these receptors, no antigen is known. The material sequenced was Vdelta1+ gamma-delta thymocytes from the thymus. Subset: FACS-sorted CD3+ TCRalphabeta- TCRVdelta1+ TCRVdelta2- thymocytes. The receptors here all came from a girl under three years old who had congenital heart surgery.

There are a few counts of this clone. The J gene is TRGJ1 or TRGJ2, the V gene TRGV3. The CDR3 has 11 residues. Germline V gives CDR1 VTNTFY, CDR2 YDVSTARD (reference sequence). V shed 4 bases and J 7 bases; nucleotides not matched to a gene: 4. The chain's CDR3 is CATWEQYKKLF. In DNA form, the CDR3 reads TGTGCCACCTGGGAGCAGTATAAGAAACTCTTT.

This clone was recorded a few times. This chain links TRGV9 with TRGJ1 or TRGJ2. Germline assignment: CDR1 GITISATS and CDR2 ISYDGTV (reference sequence). The J segment lost 13 bases and the V segment lost 0 bases, leaving 3 bases of the junction unmatched. This CDR3 region has 10 residues. CDR3 region: CALWEVSKLF. The DNA of the CDR3 is TGTGCCTTGTGGGAGGTGAGCAAACTCTTT.

As to this clone: Distinct nucleotide sequences in the sample also encode this CDR3. The V call is TRGV9, the J call TRGJ1 or TRGJ2. The CDR3 length is 11 residues. The V segment lost 0 bases and the J segment 12 bases; nucleotides outside the gene matches: 5. The germline V gene has CDR1 GITISATS and CDR2 ISYDGTV (reference sequence). CDR3 sequence reads: CALWEVRRKLF. CDR3 sequence (DNA): TGTGCCTTGTGGGAGGTGCGTCGGAAACTCTTT.

With respect to this clone: A much larger clone differs from this one at a single base, so this may be a read error. This chain connects TRGV2 to TRGJ1 or TRGJ2. This CDR3 has 11 residues. The germline CDR1 and CDR2 sequences are EGSNGY and YDSYNSKV. With 0 bases clipped from V and 9 bases from J, the junction kept 2 bases outside the gene matches. The CDR3 nucleotides read TGTGCCACCTGGGACGGGTGTAAGAAACTCTTT. Amino acids: CATWDGCKKLF.

This clone was picked up a small number of times. Distinct nucleotide sequences in the sample also encode this CDR3. The chain links TRGV9 to TRGJ1 or TRGJ2. Germline V gene sequence: CDR1 GITISATS, CDR2 ISYDGTV (reference sequence). V shed 0 bases and J 4 bases; nucleotides not matched to a gene: 6. This CDR3 spans 14 amino acids. CDR3 sequence: CALWEVPVYYKKLF. The CDR3, as DNA: TGTGCCTTGTGGGAGGTGCCGGTATATTATAAGAAACTCTTT.

This clone was seen a handful of times. This sample includes further DNA sequences coding for the same CDR3. The V gene is TRGV9, the J gene TRGJ1 or TRGJ2. CDR3 size: 13 residues. CDR1 GITISATS and CDR2 ISYDGTV come from the germline V gene (reference sequence). Trimming cost V 1 base and J 6 bases; bases outside gene matches: 6. The CDR3 DNA reads as TGTGCCTTGTGGGAGGTCTTCCCTTATAAGAAACTCTTT. Translating it yields CALWEVFPYKKLF.

The chain carries TRGV2 and TRGJ1 or TRGJ2. J was trimmed by 16 bases and V by 6 bases; bases with no gene match: 12. The germline V gene has CDR1 EGSNGY and CDR2 YDSYNSKV. The CDR3 contains 10 residues. The CDR3 sequence is CATWLRGGLF. Here the CDR3 DNA reads TGTGCCACCTGGCTAAGAGGCGGGCTCTTT.

This clone was detected only a few times. The rearrangement joins TRGV9 to TRGJ1 or TRGJ2. Germline V gene data show CDR1 as GITISATS and CDR2 as ISYDGTV (reference sequence). The trim removed 0 bases at V and 10 bases at J, leaving 12 bases unmatched. CDR3 length: 14 residues. CDR3 sequence: CALWEVQEWGKKLF. The CDR3 DNA sequence: TGTGCCTTGTGGGAGGTGCAAGAGTGGGGGAAGAAACTCTTT.

The chain employs TRGV4 and TRGJP2. Germline CDR1 is EGSTGY and CDR2 is YDSYTSSV. The length of the CDR3 is 13 residues. After removal of 6 bases from V and 7 bases from J, the junction contained 8 bases not matched to a gene. CDR3 region: CATWPGDDWIKTF. The CDR3 nucleotides read TGTGCCACCTGGCCAGGGGATGATTGGATCAAGACGTTT.

V and J are TRGV2 and TRGJ1 or TRGJ2. The germline V gene has CDR1 EGSNGY and CDR2 YDSYNSKV. V shed 2 bases and J 9 bases; nucleotides not matched to a gene: 4. The CDR3 length is 11 residues. The DNA of the CDR3 is TGTGCCACCTGGGACGCCGCTAAGAAACTCTTT. Encoded protein: CATWDAAKKLF.